The T cell receptor (beta chain) described here comes from a study of OX40 agonist ivuxolimab in advanced cancers. Worth noting for this clone: The antigen is undetermined. The same CDR3 arises from other DNA sequences in this sample as well.

Whole-study results and caveats: Clonal expansion by week 6 occurred in CD4+ and CD8+ blood T cells (at 0.1 to 3.0 mg/kg). Among the lowest peripheral clonal expansion occurred in 0.1-3.0 mg/kg partial responders.

Looked up from germline, CDR1 is SGDLS and CDR2 is YYNGEE. CDR3 length: 12 residues. Between the trimmed V and J ends, which lost 0 bases and 10 bases, there was a span of 8 bases. TCRdb's table, derived via immunoSEQ multiplex PCR, lists solely in-frame clones and lacks some. The table lists tens of thousands of clones, approximately 81% of them singletons. Samples were taken at baseline and on day 1 of cycles 4 and 7. The rearrangement uses TRBV9 and TRBJ2-1; D tentatively fits TRBD1 or TRBD2 (6 bases each). Sequenced here: CD4+ or CD8+ T cells sorted from blood, sampled in a trial of the OX40 agonist ivuxolimab. The sequence derives from an adult with an advanced solid tumor such as melanoma, head and neck, liver or kidney cancer. CDR3 loop: CASSVGGGEQFF. The CDR3 nucleotides are TGTGCCAGCAGCGTAGGAGGGGGGGAGCAGTTCTTC.